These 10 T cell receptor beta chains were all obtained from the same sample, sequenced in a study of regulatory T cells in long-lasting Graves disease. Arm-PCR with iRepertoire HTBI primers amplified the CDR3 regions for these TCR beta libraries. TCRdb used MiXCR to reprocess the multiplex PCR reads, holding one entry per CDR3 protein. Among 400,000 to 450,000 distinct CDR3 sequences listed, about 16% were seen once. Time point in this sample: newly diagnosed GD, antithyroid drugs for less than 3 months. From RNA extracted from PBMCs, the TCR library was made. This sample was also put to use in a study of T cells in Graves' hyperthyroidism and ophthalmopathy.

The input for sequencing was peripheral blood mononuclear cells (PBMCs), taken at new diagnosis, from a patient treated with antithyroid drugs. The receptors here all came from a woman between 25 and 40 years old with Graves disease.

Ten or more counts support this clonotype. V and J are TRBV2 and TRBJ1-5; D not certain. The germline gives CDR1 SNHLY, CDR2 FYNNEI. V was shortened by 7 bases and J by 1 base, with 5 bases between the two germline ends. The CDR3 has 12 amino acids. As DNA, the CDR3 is TGTGCCAGCACGGAGAGCAATCAGCCCCAGCATTTT. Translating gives CASTESNQPQHF.

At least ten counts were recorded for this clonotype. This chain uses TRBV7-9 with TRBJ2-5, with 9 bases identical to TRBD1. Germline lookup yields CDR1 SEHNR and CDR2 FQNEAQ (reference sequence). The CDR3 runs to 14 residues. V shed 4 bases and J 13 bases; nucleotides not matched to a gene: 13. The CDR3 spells CASSSVGDREGRYF. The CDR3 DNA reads TGTGCCAGCAGCTCGGTGGGGGACAGGGAGGGACGGTACTTC.

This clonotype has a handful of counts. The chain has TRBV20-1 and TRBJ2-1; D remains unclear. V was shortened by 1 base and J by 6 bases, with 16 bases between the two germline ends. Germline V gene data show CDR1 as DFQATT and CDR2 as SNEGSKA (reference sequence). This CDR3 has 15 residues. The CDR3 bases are TGCAGTGCTAGAGGGGCCGGTCCGAGGAGCAATGAGCAGTTCTTC. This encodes CSARGAGPRSNEQFF.

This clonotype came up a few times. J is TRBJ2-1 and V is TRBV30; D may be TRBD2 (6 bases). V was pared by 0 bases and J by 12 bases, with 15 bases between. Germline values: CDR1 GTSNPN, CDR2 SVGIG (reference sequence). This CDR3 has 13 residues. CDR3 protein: CAWSVLGREGQFF. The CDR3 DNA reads TGTGCCTGGAGTGTATTAGGGCGGGAAGGGCAGTTCTTC. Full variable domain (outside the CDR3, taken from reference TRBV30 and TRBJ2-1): SQTIHQWPATLVQPVGSPLSLECTVEGTSNPNLYWYRQAAGRGLQLLFYSVGIGQISSEVPQNLSASRPQDRQFILSSKKLLLSDSGFYLCAWSVLGREGQFFGPGTRLTVL.

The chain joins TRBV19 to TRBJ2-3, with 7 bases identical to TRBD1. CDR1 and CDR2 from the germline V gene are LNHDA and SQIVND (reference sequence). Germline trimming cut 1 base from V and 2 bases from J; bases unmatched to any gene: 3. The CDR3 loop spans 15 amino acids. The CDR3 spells CASSIGDSHTDTQYF. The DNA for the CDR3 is TGTGCCAGTAGTATAGGGGACAGCCACACAGATACGCAGTATTTT. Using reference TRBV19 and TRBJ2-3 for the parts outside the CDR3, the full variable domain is DGGITQSPKYLFRKEGQNVTLSCEQNLNHDAMYWYRQDPGQGLRLIYYSQIVNDFQKGDIAEGYSVSREKKESFPLTVTSAQKNPTAFYLCASSIGDSHTDTQYFGPGTRLTVL.

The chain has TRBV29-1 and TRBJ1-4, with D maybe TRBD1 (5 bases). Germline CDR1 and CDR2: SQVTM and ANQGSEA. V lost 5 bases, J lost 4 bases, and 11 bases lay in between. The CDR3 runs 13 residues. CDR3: CSVRDEYNEKLFF. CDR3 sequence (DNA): TGCAGCGTTCGGGACGAGTATAATGAAAAACTGTTTTTT.

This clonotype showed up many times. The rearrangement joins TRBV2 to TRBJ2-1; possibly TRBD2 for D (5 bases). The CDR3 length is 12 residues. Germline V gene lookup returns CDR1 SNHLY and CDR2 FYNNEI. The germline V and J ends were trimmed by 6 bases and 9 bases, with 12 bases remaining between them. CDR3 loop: CASSLAWGEQFF. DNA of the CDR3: TGTGCCAGCAGCCTAGCATGGGGTGAGCAGTTCTTC.

CDR3 loop: CASTISGVPPNEQFF. The CDR3 DNA reads TGCGCCAGCACGATTAGCGGGGTCCCACCCAATGAGCAGTTCTTC. This chain links TRBV10-2 with TRBJ2-1; 8 bases map to TRBD2. Germline V gene sequence: CDR1 WSHSY, CDR2 SAAADI. The CDR3 has 15 amino acids. Unmatched junction bases numbered 11, after V lost 7 bases and J lost 6 bases.

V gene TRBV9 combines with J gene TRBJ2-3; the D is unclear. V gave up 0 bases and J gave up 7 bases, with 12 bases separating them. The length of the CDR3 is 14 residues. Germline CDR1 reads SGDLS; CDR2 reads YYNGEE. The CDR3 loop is CASSVAALSNTQYF. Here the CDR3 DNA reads TGTGCCAGCAGCGTAGCCGCCCTGTCGAATACGCAGTATTTT. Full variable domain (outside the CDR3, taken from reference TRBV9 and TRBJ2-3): DSGVTQTPKHLITATGQRVTLRCSPRSGDLSVYWYQQSLDQGLQFLIQYYNGEERAKGNILERFSAQQFPDLHSELNLSSLELGDSALYFCASSVAALSNTQYFGPGTRLTVL.

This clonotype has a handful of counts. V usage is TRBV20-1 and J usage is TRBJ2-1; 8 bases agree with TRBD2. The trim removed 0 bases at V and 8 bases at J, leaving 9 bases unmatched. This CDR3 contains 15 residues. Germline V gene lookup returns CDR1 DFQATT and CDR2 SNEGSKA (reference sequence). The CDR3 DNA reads TGCAGTGCTAGAGATAGCGGGAATGCGCGGGATGAGCAGTTCTTC. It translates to CSARDSGNARDEQFF.